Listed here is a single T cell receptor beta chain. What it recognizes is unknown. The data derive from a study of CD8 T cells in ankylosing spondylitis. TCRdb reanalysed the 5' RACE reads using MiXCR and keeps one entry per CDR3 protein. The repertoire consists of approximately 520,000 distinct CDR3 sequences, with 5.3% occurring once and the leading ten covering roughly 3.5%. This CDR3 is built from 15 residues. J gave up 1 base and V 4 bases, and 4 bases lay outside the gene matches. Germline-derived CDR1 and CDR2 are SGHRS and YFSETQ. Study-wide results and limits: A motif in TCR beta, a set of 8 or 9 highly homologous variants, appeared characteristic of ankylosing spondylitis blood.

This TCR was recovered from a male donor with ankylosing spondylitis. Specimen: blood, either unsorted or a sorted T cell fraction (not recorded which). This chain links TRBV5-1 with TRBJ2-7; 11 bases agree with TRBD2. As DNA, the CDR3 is TGCGCCAGCAGCATCTTAGCGGGGGGGTCCTACGAGCAGTACTTC. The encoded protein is CASSILAGGSYEQYF.